These 8 T cell receptor beta chains share one sample of origin, sequenced in a study of blood T cells in healthy people across ages. A sample-barcoded 5' primer and a J-beta primer mix were used in a second PCR of roughly 7 to 11 cycles. TCRdb passed the 5' RACE reads through MiXCR, listing each CDR3 protein once. Here the sample spans about 1.6 million distinct CDR3 sequences, roughly 30% being singletons. The source material was blood. All receptors derive from a woman aged 30 to 39 in good health.

This clonotype has just a few counts. As DNA, the CDR3 is TGTGCCAGCAGTCCAATAGCGGGAAGGGCGGTTGCCAAAAACATTCAGTACTTC. Residues: CASSPIAGRAVAKNIQYF. The gene calls are TRBV27 and TRBJ2-4, with 8 bases matching TRBD2. The length of the CDR3 is 18 residues. Per germline, CDR1 MNHEY and CDR2 SMNVEV (reference sequence). V lost 5 bases and J lost 1; bases outside the gene matches: 13.

This clonotype was observed a few times. The chain has TRBV27 and TRBJ2-3; tentative D call: TRBD2 (5 bases). V gave up 11 bases and J gave up 10 bases, with 13 bases separating them. CDR3 length equals 10 residues. The V gene's germline CDR1 is MNHEY and CDR2 SMNVEV (reference sequence). CDR3 DNA sequence: TGTGCCGGGGTGGCGGGTCCGCAGTATTTT. It specifies CAGVAGPQYF.

The chain is built from TRBV20-1 and TRBJ1-1, with 9 positions matching TRBD1. The junction had 8 bases not matched to a gene; V was cut back by 0 bases and J by 9 bases. Germline V gene lookup returns CDR1 DFQATT and CDR2 SNEGSKA (reference sequence). This CDR3 spans 14 amino acids. The CDR3 DNA reads as TGCAGTGCTAGAGATGGATCGGACAGGGGTAAAGCTTTCTTT. This encodes CSARDGSDRGKAFF.

The rearrangement uses TRBV20-1 and TRBJ1-2; a weak D match, TRBD1 (6 bases). CDR1 and CDR2 from the germline V gene are DFQATT and SNEGSKA (reference sequence). This CDR3 spans 15 amino acids. Trimming left V 0 bases short and J 8 bases short, with 19 bases between. The chain's CDR3 is CSARDGGQRDMGYTF. The CDR3 DNA is TGCAGTGCTAGAGATGGGGGACAAAGGGATATGGGCTACACCTTC.

The chain joins TRBV7-2 to TRBJ1-2; the D gene is possibly TRBD1 (5 bases). This CDR3 spans 12 amino acids. Germline V gives CDR1 SGHTA, CDR2 FQGNSA. Deletions cut 6 bases from V and 12 bases from J, with 17 bases between. CDR3: CASRGSGQRHTF. CDR3 bases: TGTGCCAGCAGGGGTTCCGGACAACGGCACACCTTC.

DNA for the CDR3: TGTGCCAGCAGTTTCCTAGCGGGAGGTCCCCCTGAGCAGTTCTTC. Protein: CASSFLAGGPPEQFF. The genes are TRBV28 and TRBJ2-1; 11 bases align to TRBD2. J lost 9 bases, V lost 3 bases, and 7 bases had no gene match. Looked up from germline, CDR1 is MDHEN and CDR2 is SYDVKM. There are 15 residues in the CDR3.

The J gene is TRBJ2-5, the V gene TRBV28; 11 positions agree with TRBD2. The end of the DNA aligns better with TRBJ2-7, so the J call may be wrong. The CDR3 is made up of 18 amino acids. In germline, CDR1 is MDHEN, CDR2 SYDVKM. The CDR3 nucleotides are TGTGCCAGCAGTGCCTCGGGACTAGCGGTCCCCGGGGGGTACGAGCAGTACTTC. It is translated as CASSASGLAVPGGYEQYF.

The chain couples TRBV20-1 to TRBJ2-7, with D possibly being TRBD1 (5 bases). The CDR3 sequence is 14 residues long. V was clipped by 4 bases and J by 7 bases, with 20 bases between them. CDR1 is DFQATT and CDR2 is SNEGSKA in the germline V gene (reference sequence). As DNA, the CDR3 is TGCAGTGCTAATTCCAGGGCCGTTGTCGGAGAGCAGTACTTC. Protein sequence: CSANSRAVVGEQYF.